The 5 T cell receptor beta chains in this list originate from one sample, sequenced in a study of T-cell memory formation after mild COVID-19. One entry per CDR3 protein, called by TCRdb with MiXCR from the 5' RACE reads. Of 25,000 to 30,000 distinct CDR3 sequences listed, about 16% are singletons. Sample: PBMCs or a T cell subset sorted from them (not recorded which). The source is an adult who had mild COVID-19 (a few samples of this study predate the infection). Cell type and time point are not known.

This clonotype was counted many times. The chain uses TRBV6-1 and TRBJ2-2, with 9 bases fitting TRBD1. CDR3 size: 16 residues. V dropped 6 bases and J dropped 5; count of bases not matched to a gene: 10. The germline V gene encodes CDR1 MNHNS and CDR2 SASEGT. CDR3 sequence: CASSVTWTGATGELFF. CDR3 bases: TGTGCCAGCAGCGTTACGTGGACAGGGGCAACCGGGGAGCTGTTTTTT.

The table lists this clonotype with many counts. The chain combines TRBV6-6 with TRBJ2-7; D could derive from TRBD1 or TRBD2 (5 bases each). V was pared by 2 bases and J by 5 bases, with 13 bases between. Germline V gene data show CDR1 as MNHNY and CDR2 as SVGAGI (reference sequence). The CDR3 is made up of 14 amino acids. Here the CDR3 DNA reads TGTGCCAGCAGTTACGATACCGGGGCGCACGAGCAGTACTTC. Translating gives CASSYDTGAHEQYF.

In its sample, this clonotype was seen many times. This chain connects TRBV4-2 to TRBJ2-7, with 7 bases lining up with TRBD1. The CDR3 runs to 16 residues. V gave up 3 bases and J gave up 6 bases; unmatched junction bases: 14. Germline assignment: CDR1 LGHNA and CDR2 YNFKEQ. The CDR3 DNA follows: TGTGCCAGCAGCCAGGCCAACCTAGGGGGCTTGGGCGAGCAGTACTTC. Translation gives CASSQANLGGLGEQYF.

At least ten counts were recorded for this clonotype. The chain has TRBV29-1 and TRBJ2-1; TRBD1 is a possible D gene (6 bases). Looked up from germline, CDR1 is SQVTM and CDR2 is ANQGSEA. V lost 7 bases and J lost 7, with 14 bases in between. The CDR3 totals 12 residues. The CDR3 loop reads CSDRDTGNEQFF. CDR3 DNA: TGCAGCGACCGGGACACGGGGAATGAGCAGTTCTTC.

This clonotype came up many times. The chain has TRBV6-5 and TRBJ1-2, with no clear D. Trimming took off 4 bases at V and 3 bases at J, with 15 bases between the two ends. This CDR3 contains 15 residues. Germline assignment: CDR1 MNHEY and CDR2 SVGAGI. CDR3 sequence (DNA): TGTGCCAGCAGTTCGCCCGGCGGCTCGTACTATGGCTACACCTTC. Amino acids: CASSSPGGSYYGYTF.